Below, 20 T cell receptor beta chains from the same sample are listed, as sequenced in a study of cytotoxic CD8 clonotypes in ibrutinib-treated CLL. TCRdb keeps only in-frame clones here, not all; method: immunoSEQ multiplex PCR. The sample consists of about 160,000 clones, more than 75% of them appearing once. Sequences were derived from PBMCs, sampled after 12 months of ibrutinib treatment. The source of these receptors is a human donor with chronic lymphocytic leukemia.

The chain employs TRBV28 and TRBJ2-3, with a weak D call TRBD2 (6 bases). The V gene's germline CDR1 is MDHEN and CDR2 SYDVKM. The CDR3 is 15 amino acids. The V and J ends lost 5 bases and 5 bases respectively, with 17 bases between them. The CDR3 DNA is TGTGCCAGCAGTGTTTTTATGGCGGGGCTAGATACGCAGTATTTT. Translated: CASSVFMAGLDTQYF.

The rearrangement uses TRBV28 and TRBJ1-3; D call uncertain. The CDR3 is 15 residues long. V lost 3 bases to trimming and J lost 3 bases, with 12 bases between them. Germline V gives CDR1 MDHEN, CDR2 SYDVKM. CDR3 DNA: TGTGCCAGCAGTTTCGGGTCCAGGTTTGGAAACACCATATATTTT. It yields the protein CASSFGSRFGNTIYF.

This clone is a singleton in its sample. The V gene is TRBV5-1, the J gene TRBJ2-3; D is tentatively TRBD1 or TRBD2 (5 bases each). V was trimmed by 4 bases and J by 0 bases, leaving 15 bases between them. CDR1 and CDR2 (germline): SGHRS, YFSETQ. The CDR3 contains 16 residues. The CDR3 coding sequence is TGCGCCAGCAGCACCGGAGACGGGGCTAGCACAGATACGCAGTATTTT. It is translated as CASSTGDGASTDTQYF.

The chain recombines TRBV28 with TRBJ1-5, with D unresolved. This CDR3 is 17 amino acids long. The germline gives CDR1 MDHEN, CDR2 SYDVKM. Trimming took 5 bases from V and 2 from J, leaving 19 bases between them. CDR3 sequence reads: CASSPHLGTSGNQPQHF. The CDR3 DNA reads TGTGCCAGCAGTCCTCACCTGGGCACAAGCGGCAATCAGCCCCAGCATTTT.

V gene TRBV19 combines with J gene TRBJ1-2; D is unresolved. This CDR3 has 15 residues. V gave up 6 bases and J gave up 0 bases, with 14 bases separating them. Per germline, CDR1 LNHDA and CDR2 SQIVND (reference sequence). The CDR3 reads CASRFEEGANYGYTF. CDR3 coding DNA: TGTGCCAGTAGGTTCGAGGAGGGAGCTAACTATGGCTACACCTTC.

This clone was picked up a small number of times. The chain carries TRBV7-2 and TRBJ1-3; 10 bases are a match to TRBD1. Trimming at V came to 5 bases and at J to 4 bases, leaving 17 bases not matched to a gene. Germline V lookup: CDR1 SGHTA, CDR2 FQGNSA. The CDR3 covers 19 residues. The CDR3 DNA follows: TGTGCCAGCAGCCAAAACGCCGGGACAGGGGCCCTTGCCGGAAACACCATATATTTT. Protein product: CASSQNAGTGALAGNTIYF. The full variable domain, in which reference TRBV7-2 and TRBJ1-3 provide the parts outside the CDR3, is GAGVSQSPSNKVTEKGKDVELRCDPISGHTALYWYRQSLGQGLEFLIYFQGNSAPDKSGLPSDRFSAERTGGSVSTLTIQRTQQEDSAVYLCASSQNAGTGALAGNTIYFGEGSWLTVV.

CDR3 DNA sequence: TGCGCCAGCAGCCCAAAAGGGCGCGCCGGCTACACCTTC. It specifies CASSPKGRAGYTF. The chain carries TRBV4-3 and TRBJ1-2; no firm D call. In germline, CDR1 is LGHNA, CDR2 YSLEER. CDR3 length: 13 amino acids. Trimming shortened V by 4 bases and J by 8 bases, and 14 bases separated the two germline ends.

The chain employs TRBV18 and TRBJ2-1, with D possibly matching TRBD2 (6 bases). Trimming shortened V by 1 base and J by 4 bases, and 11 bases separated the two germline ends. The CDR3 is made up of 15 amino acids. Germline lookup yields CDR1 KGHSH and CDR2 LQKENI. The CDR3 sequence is CASSPLEGRYNEQFF. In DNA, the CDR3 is TGTGCCAGCTCACCACTCGAGGGGAGGTACAATGAGCAGTTCTTC.

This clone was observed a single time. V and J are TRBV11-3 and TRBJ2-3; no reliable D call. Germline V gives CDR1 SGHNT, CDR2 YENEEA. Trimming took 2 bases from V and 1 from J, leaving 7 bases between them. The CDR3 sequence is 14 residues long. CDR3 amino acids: CASSLTGRTDTQYF. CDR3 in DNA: TGTGCCAGCAGCTTAACGGGCCGCACAGATACGCAGTATTTT. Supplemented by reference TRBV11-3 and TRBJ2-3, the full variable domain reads EAGVVQSPRYKIIEKKQPVAFWCNPISGHNTLYWYLQNLGQGPELLIRYENEEAVDDSQLPKDRFSAERLKGVDSTLKIQPAELGDSAVYLCASSLTGRTDTQYFGPGTRLTVL.

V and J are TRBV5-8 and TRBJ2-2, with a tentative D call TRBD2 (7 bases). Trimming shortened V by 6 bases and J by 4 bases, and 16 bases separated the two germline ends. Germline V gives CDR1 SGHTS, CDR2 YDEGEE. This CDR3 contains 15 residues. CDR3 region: CASKGGKGITGELFF. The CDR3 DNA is TGTGCCAGCAAGGGGGGGAAAGGAATCACCGGGGAGCTGTTTTTT.

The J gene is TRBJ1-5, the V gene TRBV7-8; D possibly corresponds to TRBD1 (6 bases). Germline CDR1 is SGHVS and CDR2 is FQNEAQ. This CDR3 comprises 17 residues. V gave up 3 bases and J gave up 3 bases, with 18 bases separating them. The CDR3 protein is CASSFPPTRDNNQPQHF. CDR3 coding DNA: TGTGCCAGCAGCTTCCCACCTACCCGGGACAACAATCAGCCCCAGCATTTT. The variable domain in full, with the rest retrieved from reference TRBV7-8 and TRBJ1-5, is GAGVSQSPRYKVAKRGQDVALRCDPISGHVSLFWYQQALGQGPEFLTYFQNEAQLDKSGLPSDRFFAERPEGSVSTLKIQRTQQEDSAVYLCASSFPPTRDNNQPQHFGDGTRLSIL.

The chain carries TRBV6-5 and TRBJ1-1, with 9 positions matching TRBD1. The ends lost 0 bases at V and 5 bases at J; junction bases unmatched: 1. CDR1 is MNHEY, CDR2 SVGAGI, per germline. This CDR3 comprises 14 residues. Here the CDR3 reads CASSYSGTGTEAFF. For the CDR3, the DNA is TGTGCCAGCAGTTACTCTGGGACAGGGACTGAAGCTTTCTTT.

The DNA for the CDR3 is TGTGCCAGCAGCGCAGGGGGACTAGCGGGAAGGGCTGGCGAGCAGTACTTC. This gives the protein CASSAGGLAGRAGEQYF. V and J are TRBV9 and TRBJ2-7, with 13 nucleotides matching TRBD2. CDR1 is SGDLS and CDR2 is YYNGEE in the germline V gene. J was trimmed by 6 bases and V by 3 bases; bases with no gene match: 12. CDR3 length: 17 residues.

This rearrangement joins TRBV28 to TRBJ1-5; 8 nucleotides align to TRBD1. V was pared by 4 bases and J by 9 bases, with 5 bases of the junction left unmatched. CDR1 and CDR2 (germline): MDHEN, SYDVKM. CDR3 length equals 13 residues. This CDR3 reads CASSSDRGRPQHF. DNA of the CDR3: TGTGCCAGCAGTTCTGACAGGGGTCGGCCCCAGCATTTT.

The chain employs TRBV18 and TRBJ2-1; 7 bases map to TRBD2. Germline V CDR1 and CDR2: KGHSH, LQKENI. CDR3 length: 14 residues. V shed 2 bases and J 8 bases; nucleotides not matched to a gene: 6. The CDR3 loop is CASSPFGGGDEQFF. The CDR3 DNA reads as TGTGCCAGCTCACCATTTGGCGGGGGTGATGAGCAGTTCTTC.

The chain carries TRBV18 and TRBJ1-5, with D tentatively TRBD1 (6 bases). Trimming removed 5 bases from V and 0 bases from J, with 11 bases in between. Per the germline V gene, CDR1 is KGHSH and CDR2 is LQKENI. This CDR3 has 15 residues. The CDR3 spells CASSIHRDSNQPQHF. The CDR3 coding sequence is TGTGCCAGCTCAATACACAGGGATAGCAATCAGCCCCAGCATTTT.

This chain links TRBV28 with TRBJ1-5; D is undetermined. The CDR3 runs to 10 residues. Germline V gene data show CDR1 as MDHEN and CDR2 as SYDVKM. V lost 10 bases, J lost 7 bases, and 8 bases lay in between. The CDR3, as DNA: TGTGCCATCGGGCCCCAGCCCCAGCATTTT. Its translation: CAIGPQPQHF.

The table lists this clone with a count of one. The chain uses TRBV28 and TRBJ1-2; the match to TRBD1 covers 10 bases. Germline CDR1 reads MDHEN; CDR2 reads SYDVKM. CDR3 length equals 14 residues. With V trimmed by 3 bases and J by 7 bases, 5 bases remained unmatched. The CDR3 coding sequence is TGTGCCAGCAGTTTTACTGGGACAGGGGTTGGCTACACCTTC. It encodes CASSFTGTGVGYTF.

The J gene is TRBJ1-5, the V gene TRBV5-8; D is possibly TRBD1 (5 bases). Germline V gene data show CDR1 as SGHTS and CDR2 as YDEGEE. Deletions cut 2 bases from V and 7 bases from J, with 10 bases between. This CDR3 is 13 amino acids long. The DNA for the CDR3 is TGTGCCAGCAGCTTTGGCGGGGCCCAGCCCCAGCATTTT. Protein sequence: CASSFGGAQPQHF.

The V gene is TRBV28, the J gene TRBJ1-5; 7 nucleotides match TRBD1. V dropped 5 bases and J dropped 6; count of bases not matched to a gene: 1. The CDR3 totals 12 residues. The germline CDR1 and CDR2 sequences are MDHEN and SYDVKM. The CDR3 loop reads CASSTGVQPQHF. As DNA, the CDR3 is TGTGCCAGCAGTACAGGGGTTCAGCCCCAGCATTTT.